What follows are 5 T cell receptor beta chains derived from one specimen sequenced in a study of cytomegalovirus exposure and HLA in healthy donors. Use of 60 Vbeta and 13 Jbeta primers characterized the PCR. Profiling relied on immunoSEQ multiplex PCR, and the TCRdb table lists in-frame clones only, not all of them. The data hold about 140,000 clones, with about four fifths observed a single time. Sequencing was performed on PBMCs. These receptors all come from a female donor in good health and CMV-seronegative.

The chain has TRBV4-1 and TRBJ2-5; TRBD2 aligns across 13 bases. The CDR3 sequence is 17 residues long. Losses at the gene ends were 0 bases for V and 3 bases for J; bases not matched to a gene: 4. The germline V gene has CDR1 MGHRA and CDR2 YSYEKL. The CDR3 loop reads CASSQDPGLAGEETQYF. As DNA, the CDR3 is TGCGCCAGCAGCCAAGATCCCGGACTAGCGGGAGAAGAGACCCAGTACTTC.

The V call is TRBV7-3, the J call TRBJ1-5; 8 nucleotides match TRBD1. Germline CDR1 reads SGHTA; CDR2 reads FQGTGA. The CDR3 sequence is 22 residues long. The junction had 26 bases not matched to a gene; V was cut back by 5 bases and J by 2 bases. The CDR3: CASSEKDPDRVPLPPRNQPQHF. CDR3 DNA sequence: TGTGCCAGCAGCGAAAAAGACCCGGACAGGGTTCCTCTCCCCCCCCGCAATCAGCCCCAGCATTTT.

V usage is TRBV7-2 and J usage is TRBJ1-4; D not certain. This CDR3 spans 13 amino acids. V shed 3 bases and J shed 8 bases, with 10 bases lying between them. CDR1 is SGHTA and CDR2 is FQGNSA in the germline V gene. The CDR3 nucleotides are TGTGCCAGCAGCTTGCTAGGGAGAGAAAAACTGTTTTTT. Its translation is CASSLLGREKLFF.

V gene TRBV4-1 combines with J gene TRBJ1-6, with a tentative D call TRBD1 (5 bases). V was pared by 4 bases and J by 2 bases, with 12 bases between. The CDR3 extends over 16 amino acids. Looked up from germline, CDR1 is MGHRA and CDR2 is YSYEKL. CDR3 sequence (DNA): TGCGCCAGCAGCCTCAGCCGGGGGACCTATAATTCACCCCTCCACTTT. Encoded protein: CASSLSRGTYNSPLHF.

The chain joins TRBV4-3 to TRBJ1-2; 7 nucleotides agree with TRBD1. From germline, CDR1 is LGHNA and CDR2 YSLEER. The CDR3 consists of 16 residues. J lost 4 bases, V lost 0 bases, and 8 bases had no gene match. The CDR3 sequence: CASSQDLEGAGYGYTF. The CDR3 bases are TGCGCCAGCAGCCAAGATTTGGAGGGGGCTGGCTATGGCTACACCTTC.